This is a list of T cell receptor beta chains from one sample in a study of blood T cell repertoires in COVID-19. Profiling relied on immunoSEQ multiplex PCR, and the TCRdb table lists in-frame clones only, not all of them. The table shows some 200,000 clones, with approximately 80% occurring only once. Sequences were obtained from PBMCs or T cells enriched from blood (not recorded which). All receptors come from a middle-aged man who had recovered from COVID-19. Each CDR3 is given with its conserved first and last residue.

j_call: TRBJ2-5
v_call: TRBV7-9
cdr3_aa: CASSSQGKSGTPYF

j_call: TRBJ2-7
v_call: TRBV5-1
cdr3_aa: CASWETGASYEQYF

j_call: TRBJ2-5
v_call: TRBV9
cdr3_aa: CASSVDAAYQETQYF

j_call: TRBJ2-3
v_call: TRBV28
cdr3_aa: CASSSASAGNTDTQYF

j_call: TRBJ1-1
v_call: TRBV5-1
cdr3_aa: CASSLDGITEAFF

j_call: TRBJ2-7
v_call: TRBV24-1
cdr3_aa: CATSTTGSSYEQYF

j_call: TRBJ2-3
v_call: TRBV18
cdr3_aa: CASSETGPTDTQYF

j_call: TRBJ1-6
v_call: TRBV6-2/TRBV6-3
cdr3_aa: CASNPMGRGYNSPLHF

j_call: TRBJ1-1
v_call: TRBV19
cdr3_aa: CATSRGNTEAFF

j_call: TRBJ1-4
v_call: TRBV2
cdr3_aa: CASGASDNEKLFF

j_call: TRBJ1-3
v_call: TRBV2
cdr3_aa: CASSEQASGPNTIYF

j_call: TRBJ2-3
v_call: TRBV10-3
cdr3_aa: CAIRGARPADTQYF

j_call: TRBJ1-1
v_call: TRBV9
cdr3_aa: CAGRVAEAFF

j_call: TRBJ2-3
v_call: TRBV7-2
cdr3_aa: CASSFQAGVADTQYF

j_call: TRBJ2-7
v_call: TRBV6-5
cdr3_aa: CASSYGGNLYEQYF

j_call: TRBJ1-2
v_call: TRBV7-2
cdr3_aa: CASSLPGVFGYTF

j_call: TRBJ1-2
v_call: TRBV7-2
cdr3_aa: CASSYEGTGTYGYTF

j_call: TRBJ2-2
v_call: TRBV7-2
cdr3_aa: CASRPRLAGVTGELFF